The rows below give T cell receptor beta chains drawn from one sample of a study of neurological immune-mediated disorders. One entry per CDR3 protein results from TCRdb running MiXCR on the 5' RACE reads. Of 40,000 or so distinct CDR3 sequences in the sample, more than 4.5% were seen once. The sequenced material came from CD4+ T cells from blood. Receptors originate from a young man in good health. CDR3s include the opening cysteine and the closing phenylalanine or tryptophan. The order of the fields is clone size, J gene, V gene, D gene, CDR3 DNA, CDR3 protein. A D gene is named only where the DNA matches it firmly. For some rows the clone size is stated as once, few or many, or as a class when expanded; others skip it.

many | TRBJ2-2 | TRBV18 | - | TGTGCCAGCTCACCAAGGCGGCTGGAAACCGGGGAGCTGTTTTTT | CASSPRRLETGELFF
- | TRBJ1-5 | TRBV27 | - | TGTGCCAGCAGGTTGGTAGGGCATCGCCAGCCCCGGCATTTT | CASRLVGHRQPRHF
many | TRBJ2-3 | TRBV2 | TRBD1 | TGTGCCAGCAGGACAGGGGCTAGCACAGATACGCAGTATTTT | CASRTGASTDTQYF
many | TRBJ1-1 | TRBV20-1 | - | TGCAGTGCTAGAGATCAGGGGCGGGGAACTGAAGCTTTCTTT | CSARDQGRGTEAFF
many | TRBJ2-7 | TRBV5-1 | - | TGCGCCAGCAGACTAGCCTACGAGCAGTACTTC | CASRLAYEQYF
- | TRBJ1-5 | TRBV10-1 | - | TGCGCCAGCAGTGCAAGTAGCAATCAGCCCCAGCATTTT | CASSASSNQPQHF
many | TRBJ2-1 | TRBV5-1 | TRBD2 | TGCGCCAGCAGCCTGGGGGGGAATGAGCAGTTCTTC | CASSLGGNEQFF
many | TRBJ1-1 | TRBV7-2 | - | TGTGCCAGCAGCCCTAAGACAGGCCCGAACACTGAAGCTTTCTTT | CASSPKTGPNTEAFF
- | TRBJ2-7 | TRBV7-3 | - | TGTGCCAGCAGCTTCGGGCTGGGTCCGCAGTACTTC | CASSFGLGPQYF
many | TRBJ2-7 | TRBV20-1 | TRBD1 | TGCAGTGCCATAGGACAGGGGCCACTCGAGCAGTACTTC | CSAIGQGPLEQYF
many | TRBJ2-1 | TRBV6-2/TRBV6-3 | - | TGTGCCAGCAGCCCCAGCGATAATGAGCAGTTCTTC | CASSPSDNEQFF
many | TRBJ1-5 | TRBV6-2/TRBV6-3 | - | TGTGCCAGCAGTTACCACCCGGGGGTTGGTAGCAATCAGCCCCAGCATTTT | CASSYHPGVGSNQPQHF
many | TRBJ1-4 | TRBV5-1 | - | TGCGCCAGCAGACCTTATGCGGGGGGTAATCACCCGAAACTGTTTTTT | CASRPYAGGNHPKLFF
many | TRBJ1-1 | TRBV18 | - | TGTGCCAGCTCACCTGTCGGCAATATGAACACTGAAGCTTTCTTT | CASSPVGNMNTEAFF
many | TRBJ2-7 | TRBV6-6 | - | TGTGCCAGCAGGAGCGACAGGTCCTACGAGCAGTACTTC | CASRSDRSYEQYF
few | TRBJ1-1 | TRBV5-1 | - | TGCGCCAGCAGCTTCGGGGTCCGGAGCGGCGCTTTCTTT | CASSFGVRSGAFF
many | TRBJ2-4 | TRBV20-1 | - | TGCAGTGCAAGACCGGGGCCAAGGCCGGGCAAAAACATTCAGTACTTC | CSARPGPRPGKNIQYF
many | TRBJ2-1 | TRBV21-1 | - | TGTGCCAGCAGCAGATACCGAAGCTCCTACAATGAGCAGTTCTTC | CASSRYRSSYNEQFF
few | TRBJ2-5 | TRBV3-1 | - | TGTGCCAGCGGCTCCCTCGGGGGGACCCAGTACTTC | CASGSLGGTQYF
many | TRBJ1-1 | TRBV3-1 | - | TGTGCCAGCAGCCAAGATCGGCCAGGGCCGCTCGGAGCTTTCTTT | CASSQDRPGPLGAFF
many | TRBJ2-3 | TRBV3-1 | TRBD2 | TGTGCCAGCAGCCAAGATTTTCGGGGGGGAACAGATACGCAGTATTTT | CASSQDFRGGTDTQYF
many | TRBJ1-3 | TRBV5-5 | TRBD1 | TGTGCCAGCAGCTTGGCGACAGGGGGGGGAAACACCATATATTTT | CASSLATGGGNTIYF
many | TRBJ2-4 | TRBV6-2/TRBV6-3 | - | TGTGCCAGCAGTGGGGCCTCGAGATTTAGCATTCAGTACTTC | CASSGASRFSIQYF
many | TRBJ2-7 | TRBV25-1 | - | TGTGCCAGCAGCTCATCGACCGGGACAATGGAGCAGTACTTC | CASSSSTGTMEQYF
- | TRBJ1-5 | TRBV12-3/TRBV12-4 | - | TGTGCCAGCAGTTGGACGGACTTAGGGCCCCAGCATTTT | CASSWTDLGPQHF
many | TRBJ1-2 | TRBV20-1 | - | TGCAGTGCAGTCGGGGCTGCGGCCTATGGCTACACCTTC | CSAVGAAAYGYTF
many | TRBJ1-1 | TRBV5-1 | - | TGCGCCAGCAGCTTGGGAGGGGTGAACACTGAAGCTTTCTTT | CASSLGGVNTEAFF
many | TRBJ2-3 | TRBV25-1 | - | TGTGCCAGCCCGCCACCGGGGCCTAGCACAGATACGCAGTATTTT | CASPPPGPSTDTQYF
many | TRBJ1-1 | TRBV20-1 | TRBD1 | TGCAGTGCTAGTGGGACAGACTGGAACACTGAAGCTTTCTTT | CSASGTDWNTEAFF
many | TRBJ1-6 | TRBV27 | - | TGTGCCAGCAGTCTCACCTTATCTGCGTCCCTCCACTTT | CASSLTLSASLHF
many | TRBJ1-2 | TRBV5-1 | TRBD1 | TGCGCCAGCAGCTTGGAAGGGGGCGTCGGGTATGGCTACACCTTC | CASSLEGGVGYGYTF
- | TRBJ1-6 | TRBV7-6 | TRBD1 | TGTGCCAGCAGCCGGGACAGGGAGTGGGGATCACCCCTCCACTTT | CASSRDREWGSPLHF
- | TRBJ2-1 | TRBV12-3/TRBV12-4 | TRBD1 | TGTGCCAGCACCGGGACAGGGAGCTCCTACAATGAGCAGTTCTTC | CASTGTGSSYNEQFF